A single sample is the source of the 30 T cell receptor beta chains below, sequenced in a study of PD-1 blockade in classical Hodgkin lymphoma. All patients experienced relapse after autologous stem cell transplantation, and brentuximab vedotin exposure was variable. Thawed PBMCs were subjected to magnetic negative selection, which yielded isolated CD8+ T cells. The repertoire was sequenced with immunoSEQ multiplex PCR; TCRdb's copy has only in-frame clones and lacks some. The sample includes thousands of clones, 45% to 65% seen only once; the top ten take roughly 15%. The sample here was CD8+ T cells from blood, taken at baseline. Every receptor here comes from a human donor with classical Hodgkin lymphoma.

This chain connects TRBV4-1 to TRBJ2-5; maybe TRBD1 (7 bases). V lost 4 bases and J lost 0, with 15 bases in between. The CDR3 length is 16 residues. The germline V gene encodes CDR1 MGHRA and CDR2 YSYEKL. CDR3 residues: CASSPGRGEYQETQYF. Written as DNA, the CDR3 is TGCGCCAGCAGCCCCGGCAGGGGGGAGTACCAAGAGACCCAGTACTTC.

V and J are TRBV9 and TRBJ2-7; the D is unclear. Germline assignment: CDR1 SGDLS and CDR2 YYNGEE. This CDR3 comprises 10 residues. Trimming pared 0 bases from V and 10 bases from J, leaving 5 bases between. This chain's CDR3 is CASSVEEQYF. CDR3 nucleotide sequence: TGTGCCAGCAGCGTAGAGGAACAGTACTTC.

V is TRBV4-1 and J is TRBJ1-2, with a weak D call TRBD1 (6 bases). The CDR3 is 13 amino acids. V lost 4 bases and J lost 3, with 9 bases in between. Germline CDR1 and CDR2: MGHRA and YSYEKL. The CDR3 nucleotides read TGCGCCAGCAGCCTTGGACAGTACTATGGCTACACCTTC. It yields the protein CASSLGQYYGYTF.

In this sample, this clone turned up once. The chain uses TRBV19 and TRBJ2-3; 8 bases match TRBD2. The CDR3 runs 15 residues. The germline V gene encodes CDR1 LNHDA and CDR2 SQIVND (reference sequence). V was pared by 7 bases and J by 0 bases, with 6 bases of the junction left unmatched. For the CDR3, the DNA is TGTGCCAGTAAGAGCAGCGGGAGTAGCACAGATACGCAGTATTTT. Translating gives CASKSSGSSTDTQYF.

This clone appeared a few times. The V call is TRBV19, the J call TRBJ1-1; D is unresolved. The V gene's germline CDR1 is LNHDA and CDR2 SQIVND (reference sequence). V gave up 4 bases and J gave up 1 base, with 4 bases separating them. The CDR3 spans 12 residues. CDR3 DNA sequence: TGTGCCAGTAGTAGACCGAACACTGAAGCTTTCTTT. As protein: CASSRPNTEAFF.

The chain has TRBV9 and TRBJ1-3; D is unclear. The CDR3 contains 15 residues. V lost 0 bases to trimming and J lost 4 bases, with 11 bases between them. Germline values: CDR1 SGDLS, CDR2 YYNGEE. CDR3 sequence reads: CASSVEYSPGNTIYF. CDR3 coding DNA: TGTGCCAGCAGCGTAGAGTACAGTCCCGGAAACACCATATATTTT.

The chain is built from TRBV5-8 and TRBJ2-5; 7 bases map to TRBD2. The DNA end is a closer match to TRBJ2-7, so the J assignment may be wrong. The CDR3 has 17 amino acids. Germline values: CDR1 SGHTS, CDR2 YDEGEE. Written as DNA, the CDR3 is TGTGCCAGCAGCCCAATCCTCCCAGGAGCCGGGAGGTACGAGCAGTACTTC. Translation: CASSPILPGAGRYEQYF.

This clone was seen a handful of times. The chain couples TRBV19 to TRBJ2-7, with 9 bases matching TRBD1. This CDR3 contains 14 residues. Germline lookup yields CDR1 LNHDA and CDR2 SQIVND (reference sequence). V trimming: 5 bases; J trimming: 2 bases; junction bases outside the gene matches: 4. The CDR3 is CASSRDRGTYEQYF. The CDR3 DNA is TGTGCCAGTAGTCGTGACAGGGGGACCTACGAGCAGTACTTC. The full variable domain, completed using reference TRBV19 and TRBJ2-7, is DGGITQSPKYLFRKEGQNVTLSCEQNLNHDAMYWYRQDPGQGLRLIYYSQIVNDFQKGDIAEGYSVSREKKESFPLTVTSAQKNPTAFYLCASSRDRGTYEQYFGPGTRLTVT.

This clone was found a few times. The chain uses TRBV4-1 and TRBJ1-1; 12 bases line up with TRBD1. This CDR3 spans 16 amino acids. V shed 3 bases, J shed 10 bases, and the junction held 12 bases outside the gene matches. From germline, CDR1 is MGHRA and CDR2 YSYEKL. The CDR3 reads CASSQDTRDRGLAAFF. The DNA for the CDR3 is TGCGCCAGCAGCCAGGATACCCGGGACAGGGGGCTAGCAGCTTTCTTT.

The table lists this clone with a count of one. This rearrangement joins TRBV29-1 to TRBJ1-1, with TRBD1 as a possible D gene (6 bases). This CDR3 has 14 amino acids. Germline V gene lookup returns CDR1 SQVTM and CDR2 ANQGSEA. Trimming took 0 bases from V and 6 from J, leaving 14 bases between them. CDR3 sequence (DNA): TGCAGCGTTGAAGATCCCGGGGGGCCGTCTGAAGCTTTCTTT. It codes for CSVEDPGGPSEAFF.

There are a few counts of this clone. The chain combines TRBV19 with TRBJ2-7; D possibly corresponds to TRBD1 (6 bases). The CDR3 loop spans 13 amino acids. V lost 3 bases, J lost 7 bases, and 13 bases lay in between. The germline gives CDR1 LNHDA, CDR2 SQIVND (reference sequence). The CDR3 sequence: CASSIGLRGEQYF. CDR3 sequence (DNA): TGTGCCAGTAGTATCGGGCTCAGGGGTGAGCAGTACTTC.

The V and J genes are TRBV19 and TRBJ2-7; D call uncertain. CDR1 is LNHDA and CDR2 is SQIVND in the germline V gene (reference sequence). CDR3 length: 14 residues. The V end lost 4 bases, the J end lost 0 bases, and 10 bases lay between the germline ends. The CDR3 sequence: CASSNPGSSYEQYF. DNA for the CDR3: TGTGCCAGTAGTAATCCAGGAAGCTCCTACGAGCAGTACTTC.

A few counts support this clone. The V and J genes are TRBV6-5 and TRBJ1-1; TRBD1 matches at 7 bases. J gave up 5 bases and V 7 bases, and 4 bases lay outside the gene matches. CDR3 length: 12 residues. Per the germline V gene, CDR1 is MNHEY and CDR2 is SVGAGI. CDR3 sequence: CASKRQGTEAFF. CDR3 DNA sequence: TGTGCCAGCAAAAGACAGGGTACTGAAGCTTTCTTT.

By proportion, this clone is medium-sized. V and J are TRBV7-9 and TRBJ2-7, with 10 nucleotides matching TRBD2. The CDR3 runs 15 residues. The trim removed 5 bases at V and 5 bases at J, leaving 9 bases unmatched. Germline assignment: CDR1 SEHNR and CDR2 FQNEAQ (reference sequence). The CDR3 DNA sequence: TGTGCCAGCAGCCCCGAAGGGCTAGCGGGAGACGAGCAGTACTTC. Encoded protein: CASSPEGLAGDEQYF. Full variable domain (remainder filled in from reference TRBV7-9 and TRBJ2-7): DTGVSQNPRHKITKRGQNVTFRCDPISEHNRLYWYRQTLGQGPEFLTYFQNEAQLEKSRLLSDRFSAERPKGSFSTLEIQRTEQGDSAMYLCASSPEGLAGDEQYFGPGTRLTVT.

This chain links TRBV10-3 with TRBJ2-3, with 7 bases fitting TRBD2. Trimming removed 0 bases from V and 6 bases from J; junction bases left unmatched: 3. Germline CDR1 is ENHRY and CDR2 is SYGVKD. This CDR3 contains 14 residues. The CDR3: CAISESGGRDTQYF. CDR3 sequence (DNA): TGTGCCATCAGTGAGTCGGGAGGGCGGGATACGCAGTATTTT.

This chain links TRBV7-9 with TRBJ2-5, with 9 bases lining up with TRBD1. This CDR3 comprises 15 residues. V trimming: 5 bases; J trimming: 5 bases; junction bases outside the gene matches: 9. Germline CDR1 SEHNR, CDR2 FQNEAQ (reference sequence). The CDR3 DNA reads as TGTGCCAGCAGCCCTCGGGACAGGGTGGGGGAGACCCAGTACTTC. Translation gives CASSPRDRVGETQYF. Drawing the rest from reference TRBV7-9 and TRBJ2-5, the complete variable domain is DTGVSQNPRHKITKRGQNVTFRCDPISEHNRLYWYRQTLGQGPEFLTYFQNEAQLEKSRLLSDRFSAERPKGSFSTLEIQRTEQGDSAMYLCASSPRDRVGETQYFGPGTRLLVL.

CDR3 residues: CAISEPGHGYEQYF. The CDR3 DNA sequence: TGTGCCATCAGTGAACCAGGACACGGCTACGAGCAGTACTTC. The V gene is TRBV10-3, the J gene TRBJ2-7; perhaps TRBD1 as D (5 bases). Germline V gene sequence: CDR1 ENHRY, CDR2 SYGVKD. CDR3 length equals 14 residues. The V and J ends lost 3 bases and 3 bases respectively, with 12 bases between them.

This chain links TRBV6-5 with TRBJ2-7, with D perhaps assigned TRBD1 or TRBD2 (5 bases each). Trimming pared 4 bases from V and 3 bases from J, leaving 13 bases between. The CDR3 is made up of 14 amino acids. The germline gives CDR1 MNHEY, CDR2 SVGAGI. The CDR3 DNA follows: TGTGCCAGCAGTTTGCGAGGGGTGATCTACGAGCAGTACTTC. This encodes CASSLRGVIYEQYF.

Within the sample, this clone is medium-sized. The rearrangement uses TRBV9 and TRBJ2-1; either TRBD1 or TRBD2 may fit D (5 bases each). The germline CDR1 and CDR2 sequences are SGDLS and YYNGEE. Trimming removed 1 base at V and 8 bases at J, with 10 bases between. The CDR3 length is 13 residues. As DNA, the CDR3 is TGTGCCAGCAGCGTACGGGGCGGAGATGAGCAGTTCTTC. The encoded protein is CASSVRGGDEQFF.

This clone turned up a few times. This CDR3 reads CASNSQDYEQYF. In DNA form, the CDR3 reads TGCGCCAGCAATTCTCAGGACTACGAGCAGTACTTC. The J gene is TRBJ2-7, the V gene TRBV5-1, with D hard to call. The CDR3 is made up of 12 amino acids. V was clipped by 6 bases and J by 3 bases, with 10 bases between them. CDR1 and CDR2 from the germline V gene are SGHRS and YFSETQ.

V is TRBV27 and J is TRBJ1-1; D is unresolved. CDR3 length: 13 amino acids. The germline gives CDR1 MNHEY, CDR2 SMNVEV (reference sequence). Trimming cost V 1 base and J 6 bases, with 9 bases left between them. CDR3 residues: CASSLLGISEAFF. The CDR3 DNA reads TGTGCCAGCAGTTTATTGGGAATTTCTGAAGCTTTCTTT.

The chain uses TRBV6-6 and TRBJ2-7; D call uncertain. This CDR3 comprises 11 residues. From germline, CDR1 is MNHNY and CDR2 SVGAGI (reference sequence). Trimming took off 7 bases at V and 2 bases at J, with 6 bases between the two ends. CDR3 in amino acids: CASKEAYEQYF. In DNA form, the CDR3 reads TGTGCCAGCAAAGAGGCCTACGAGCAGTACTTC.

This clone was detected a few times. The chain couples TRBV13 to TRBJ2-5; D is ambiguous. The V end was cut by 1 base, the J end by 2 bases, with 14 bases between. Germline V gives CDR1 PRHDT, CDR2 FYEKMQ (reference sequence). The length of the CDR3 is 16 residues. The CDR3 bases are TGTGCCAGCAGCTTAGTCGGCCGGGCAGCTCAAGAGACCCAGTACTTC. This sequence encodes CASSLVGRAAQETQYF.

The rearrangement joins TRBV2 to TRBJ2-7; D possibly uses TRBD1 or TRBD2 (5 bases each). The germline V gene encodes CDR1 SNHLY and CDR2 FYNNEI. This CDR3 comprises 15 residues. V was shortened by 2 bases and J by 6 bases, with 17 bases between the two germline ends. The CDR3 DNA sequence: TGTGCCAGCAGTGAATGGGGGATCGGTTCGCTCGAGCAGTACTTC. It yields the protein CASSEWGIGSLEQYF.

This clone showed up just a few times. The rearrangement links TRBV11-3 to TRBJ2-3; tentatively, D is TRBD1 (5 bases). V was trimmed by 3 bases and J by 6 bases, leaving 10 bases between them. The CDR3 contains 13 residues. From germline, CDR1 is SGHNT and CDR2 YENEEA. DNA of the CDR3: TGTGCCAGCAGCTTTGAACAGGTGGATACGCAGTATTTT. It encodes CASSFEQVDTQYF.

The chain links TRBV19 to TRBJ2-7; D remains ambiguous. V lost 7 bases and J 3 bases, leaving 10 bases between the germline ends. The CDR3 sequence is 12 residues long. The V gene's germline CDR1 is LNHDA and CDR2 SQIVND (reference sequence). This chain's CDR3 is CASNQDGYEQYF. The CDR3 DNA reads as TGTGCCAGTAATCAGGACGGCTACGAGCAGTACTTC.

J is TRBJ2-2 and V is TRBV6-1, with TRBD2 identical over 11 bases. The V gene end was trimmed by 1 base and the J gene end by 4 bases; junction bases not matched to a gene: 11. The CDR3 has 19 amino acids. Germline lookup yields CDR1 MNHNS and CDR2 SASEGT. This CDR3 is CASSEEALAGAGGTGELFF. In DNA, the CDR3 is TGTGCCAGCAGTGAAGAGGCACTAGCGGGAGCGGGAGGCACCGGGGAGCTGTTTTTT.

The J gene is TRBJ2-1, the V gene TRBV27, with TRBD2 matching over 9 bases. V shed 2 bases and J 2 bases; nucleotides not matched to a gene: 4. The germline V gene has CDR1 MNHEY and CDR2 SMNVEV (reference sequence). The CDR3 is 16 residues long. The CDR3 region is CASSLLSGRAYNEQFF. The CDR3 region has the DNA TGTGCCAGCAGTTTACTTAGCGGGAGAGCCTACAATGAGCAGTTCTTC.

By frequency in the sample, this clone is medium-sized (0.01 to 0.1%). This chain connects TRBV28 to TRBJ2-7; D possibly corresponds to TRBD2 (5 bases). The CDR3 is made up of 16 amino acids. V lost 3 bases to trimming and J lost 2 bases, with 17 bases between them. Per germline, CDR1 MDHEN and CDR2 SYDVKM. The CDR3 loop is CASSFGVRTSTYEQYF. The CDR3 region has the DNA TGTGCCAGCAGTTTTGGTGTTAGGACTTCGACCTACGAGCAGTACTTC.

By sample fraction, this clone is medium-sized. The J gene is TRBJ1-5, the V gene TRBV11-2, with D hard to call. The germline CDR1 and CDR2 sequences are SGHAT and FQNNGV. The CDR3 loop spans 13 amino acids. Trimming took 3 bases from V and 4 from J, leaving 7 bases between them. CDR3 sequence: CASSFGLNQPQHF. CDR3 nucleotides: TGTGCCAGCAGCTTCGGACTGAATCAGCCCCAGCATTTT.